These 31 T cell receptor beta chains came from one sample sequenced in a study of T cells in Graves' hyperthyroidism and ophthalmopathy. Amplified TCR beta CDR3 regions derived from RNA transcripts. The HTBI primer set drove a first-round RT-PCR of the TCR CDR3. TCRdb processed the multiplex PCR reads anew with MiXCR; each CDR3 protein has one entry. The sample holds around 400,000 distinct CDR3 sequences, around 25% seen once. Source material: blood. These receptors were collected from a man aged 50 to 60 with Graves' hyperthyroidism.

A note on this clonotype: A much larger clone differs from this one at a single base, so this may be a read error. The CDR3 loop reads CASSLEGRRNYEQYF. In DNA, the CDR3 is TGCGCCAGCAGCTTGGAGGGGCGTCGAAACTACGAGCAGTACTTC. J is TRBJ2-7 and V is TRBV5-1, with D possibly matching TRBD1 (5 bases). V lost 0 bases and J lost 3, with 13 bases in between. Germline V gene sequence: CDR1 SGHRS, CDR2 YFSETQ. This CDR3 has 15 amino acids.

The chain employs TRBV3-1 and TRBJ2-1; 12 bases align to TRBD2. After removal of 3 bases from V and 4 bases from J, the junction contained 7 bases not matched to a gene. The germline V gene has CDR1 LGHDT and CDR2 YNNKEL (reference sequence). The CDR3 is 17 amino acids. The CDR3 DNA reads TGTGCCAGCAGCCAGACTAGCGGGAGATTAGGGTACAATGAGCAGTTCTTC. Translated, it gives CASSQTSGRLGYNEQFF.

This clonotype was recorded at least ten times. V usage is TRBV20-1 and J usage is TRBJ2-7; 8 positions match TRBD2. V was pared by 1 base and J by 4 bases, with 6 bases of the junction left unmatched. The CDR3 consists of 14 residues. Germline CDR1 and CDR2: DFQATT and SNEGSKA (reference sequence). CDR3 residues: CSARASGRGYEQYF. CDR3 DNA: TGCAGTGCTAGAGCAAGCGGGAGAGGGTACGAGCAGTACTTC.

The sample holds many counts of this clonotype. V usage is TRBV7-2 and J usage is TRBJ2-7; 14 positions match TRBD2. CDR3 length equals 16 residues. CDR1 is SGHTA and CDR2 is FQGNSA in the germline V gene. V lost 4 bases and J lost 3; bases outside the gene matches: 5. The CDR3 DNA sequence: TGTGCCAGCAGCTATGATGGGACTAGCGGGAGCTACGAGCAGTACTTC. Amino acid sequence: CASSYDGTSGSYEQYF.

The chain uses TRBV11-2 and TRBJ2-3; the D is unclear. The V and J ends lost 5 bases and 1 base respectively, with 10 bases between them. This CDR3 comprises 14 residues. The germline V gene encodes CDR1 SGHAT and CDR2 FQNNGV. The CDR3 coding sequence is TGTGCCAGCAGCACCGGACCGGGCACAGATACGCAGTATTTT. Translated: CASSTGPGTDTQYF.

J is TRBJ2-3 and V is TRBV19, with D possibly being TRBD2 (5 bases). This CDR3 is 16 amino acids long. Germline loops: CDR1 LNHDA, CDR2 SQIVND (reference sequence). The ends were cut back, 4 bases at V and 0 bases at J, with 14 bases in the middle. CDR3: CASSNRGYPSTDTQYF. The CDR3 DNA follows: TGTGCCAGTAGTAACAGAGGGTATCCTAGCACAGATACGCAGTATTTT.

The chain recombines TRBV29-1 with TRBJ2-5; a weak D match, TRBD2 (5 bases). Trimming shortened V by 1 base and J by 5 bases, and 11 bases separated the two germline ends. The germline gives CDR1 SQVTM, CDR2 ANQGSEA. This CDR3 contains 13 residues. The CDR3 loop is CSVEGTARETQYF. In DNA, the CDR3 is TGCAGCGTTGAAGGGACTGCTCGGGAGACCCAGTACTTC.

This clonotype has a count of ten or more. The chain is built from TRBV28 and TRBJ2-3; the D is unclear. The CDR3 loop spans 17 amino acids. V dropped 5 bases and J dropped 2 bases, with 20 bases sitting between them. Germline CDR1 reads MDHEN; CDR2 reads SYDVKM. The CDR3 reads CASSLAGPTDNTDTQYF. In DNA form, the CDR3 reads TGTGCCAGCAGTCTCGCCGGGCCCACTGACAACACAGATACGCAGTATTTT.

The chain joins TRBV11-1 to TRBJ2-7; 7 nucleotides align to TRBD1. This CDR3 is built from 16 residues. Germline loops: CDR1 SGHAT, CDR2 FQDESV (reference sequence). V was pared by 2 bases and J by 2 bases, with 9 bases of the junction left unmatched. CDR3 amino acids: CASSLLGQRPTYEQYF. In DNA form, the CDR3 reads TGTGCCAGCAGCTTACTGGGACAGAGGCCCACCTACGAGCAGTACTTC.

The rearrangement links TRBV7-2 to TRBJ2-7; the match to TRBD2 covers 7 bases. CDR1 is SGHTA and CDR2 is FQGNSA in the germline V gene. CDR3 size: 18 residues. With V trimmed by 0 bases and J by 1 base, 12 bases remained unmatched. Here the CDR3 reads CASSLAAGARLPSYEQYF. CDR3 sequence (DNA): TGTGCCAGCAGCTTAGCGGCGGGAGCACGACTACCTTCCTACGAGCAGTACTTC.

This clonotype was found a few times. The rearrangement uses TRBV20-1 and TRBJ2-5; possibly TRBD2 for D (5 bases). Trimming pared 0 bases from V and 5 bases from J, leaving 10 bases between. The germline V gene has CDR1 DFQATT and CDR2 SNEGSKA (reference sequence). There are 13 residues in the CDR3. The CDR3 protein is CSARDPRRETQYF. The CDR3 bases are TGCAGTGCTAGAGATCCAAGGAGGGAGACCCAGTACTTC.

The chain has TRBV29-1 and TRBJ1-2; 9 nucleotides line up with TRBD1. CDR1 SQVTM and CDR2 ANQGSEA come from the germline V gene. The CDR3 sequence is 13 residues long. V lost 6 bases, J lost 3 bases, and 5 bases stayed unmatched. CDR3 nucleotide sequence: TGCAGCGTCCCACAGGGGGCGGACTATGGCTACACCTTC. It translates to CSVPQGADYGYTF.

There are many counts of this clonotype. The chain recombines TRBV12-3 or TRBV12-4 with TRBJ2-3, with 7 bases that match TRBD2. V lost 3 bases to trimming and J lost 6 bases; unmatched junction nucleotides: 6. The CDR3 is made up of 14 amino acids. CDR3 bases: TGTGCCAGCAGTTTTCGAGCGGGATACGATACGCAGTATTTT. Its protein is CASSFRAGYDTQYF.

CDR3 bases: TGTGCCACCAGGGGGACAGGGGGTGGAACTGAAGCTTTCTTT. This gives the protein CATRGTGGGTEAFF. This chain connects TRBV15 to TRBJ1-1; TRBD1 matches 11 bases. The germline V gene encodes CDR1 LNHNV and CDR2 YYDKDF (reference sequence). CDR3 length: 14 residues. V gave up 6 bases and J gave up 5 bases; unmatched junction bases: 5.

There are a few counts of this clonotype. At one end the junction does not follow the germline gene, possibly because of a read error. J is TRBJ1-6 and V is TRBV6-5; 7 bases map to TRBD1. From germline, CDR1 is MNHEY and CDR2 SVGAGI. The CDR3 is 14 residues long. CDR3 coding DNA: TGTGCCAGCAGCTACTCAGGGGGAGGATCACCCCTCCACTTT. Its translation is CASSYSGGGSPLHF.

The table lists this clonotype with many counts. The J gene is TRBJ2-3, the V gene TRBV29-1; 13 nucleotides line up with TRBD2. CDR3 length equals 16 residues. V dropped 5 bases and J dropped 0; count of bases not matched to a gene: 5. Germline V lookup: CDR1 SQVTM, CDR2 ANQGSEA. The CDR3 loop reads CSVRTSGRRSTDTQYF. The CDR3 coding sequence is TGCAGCGTTAGGACTAGCGGGAGACGGAGCACAGATACGCAGTATTTT.

In its sample, this clonotype was seen a few times. This rearrangement joins TRBV13 to TRBJ1-1; D is unresolved. The CDR3 totals 14 residues. V lost 3 bases to trimming and J lost 1 base, with 9 bases between them. Germline CDR1 PRHDT, CDR2 FYEKMQ (reference sequence). The CDR3 reads CASSFFGANTEAFF. CDR3 bases: TGTGCCAGCAGCTTTTTCGGCGCGAACACTGAAGCTTTCTTT.

There are a few counts of this clonotype. The genes are TRBV5-1 and TRBJ1-3; no clear D gene. Germline values: CDR1 SGHRS, CDR2 YFSETQ. The V and J ends lost 4 bases and 4 bases respectively, with 6 bases between them. CDR3 length: 12 amino acids. CDR3 loop: CASSPEGNTIYF. The DNA for the CDR3 is TGCGCCAGCAGCCCAGAGGGAAACACCATATATTTT. The variable domain in full, completed from reference TRBV5-1 and TRBJ1-3, reads KAGVTQTPRYLIKTRGQQVTLSCSPISGHRSVSWYQQTPGQGLQFLFEYFSETQRNKGNFPGRFSGRQFSNSRSEMNVSTLELGDSALYLCASSPEGNTIYFGEGSWLTVV.

In its sample, this clonotype was seen a few times. The chain links TRBV12-3 or TRBV12-4 to TRBJ2-3; the D gene is possibly TRBD1 (7 bases). This CDR3 is 15 amino acids long. The ends were cut back, 6 bases at V and 2 bases at J, with 15 bases in the middle. The CDR3 nucleotides read TGTGCCAGCAGACTTCCAGGGGGACTCACAGATACGCAGTATTTT. It encodes CASRLPGGLTDTQYF.

The CDR3 nucleotides read TGTGCCAGCAGCAAGACCTCGGTGGTAAATGAGCAGTTCTTC. As protein: CASSKTSVVNEQFF. The rearrangement uses TRBV7-9 and TRBJ2-1; no definite D call. The germline V and J ends were trimmed by 5 bases and 7 bases, with 15 bases remaining between them. The CDR3 is made up of 14 amino acids. The germline CDR1 and CDR2 sequences are SEHNR and FQNEAQ (reference sequence).

This clonotype has a handful of counts. The genes are TRBV11-1 and TRBJ1-4; D unclear. The CDR3 has 14 amino acids. V was cut by 4 bases and J by 7 bases, with 13 bases left in between. Germline V gene data show CDR1 as SGHAT and CDR2 as FQDESV (reference sequence). In DNA, the CDR3 is TGTGCCAGCAGCTCCGGGATATGGGGTGAAAAACTGTTTTTT. Its translation is CASSSGIWGEKLFF.

This clonotype was seen more than once but under ten times. The chain joins TRBV13 to TRBJ2-3; 10 positions agree with TRBD2. Looked up from germline, CDR1 is PRHDT and CDR2 is FYEKMQ (reference sequence). The CDR3 consists of 15 residues. V was pared by 7 bases and J by 2 bases, with 6 bases of the junction left unmatched. This chain's CDR3 is CASKGTSEFTDTQYF. Here the CDR3 DNA reads TGTGCCAGCAAGGGGACTAGCGAGTTCACAGATACGCAGTATTTT.

The chain recombines TRBV5-1 with TRBJ2-2; possibly TRBD1 for D (5 bases). V was clipped by 5 bases and J by 8 bases, with 10 bases between them. The CDR3 has 12 amino acids. Germline-derived CDR1 and CDR2 are SGHRS and YFSETQ. The CDR3 region has the DNA TGCGCCAGCAGGAATGGGGCTGGGGAGCTGTTTTTT. It translates to CASRNGAGELFF.

This clonotype was counted only a few times. The chain links TRBV28 to TRBJ1-5; D is ambiguous. Germline loops: CDR1 MDHEN, CDR2 SYDVKM. The CDR3 is made up of 12 amino acids. The V gene lost 3 bases and the J gene lost 4 bases, with 4 bases spanning the gap. CDR3 in amino acids: CASSFRNQPQHF. CDR3 sequence (DNA): TGTGCCAGCAGTTTTCGGAATCAGCCCCAGCATTTT. The full variable domain, completed using reference TRBV28 and TRBJ1-5, is DVKVTQSSRYLVKRTGEKVFLECVQDMDHENMFWYRQDPGLGLRLIYFSYDVKMKEKGDIPEGYSVSREKKERFSLILESASTNQTSMYLCASSFRNQPQHFGDGTRLSIL.

The genes are TRBV7-3 and TRBJ2-5; D gene unclear. Trimming cost V 2 bases and J 7 bases, with 11 bases left between them. Germline V gene data show CDR1 as SGHTA and CDR2 as FQGTGA. The length of the CDR3 is 13 residues. CDR3 sequence reads: CASSLAGLGTQYF. CDR3 DNA: TGTGCCAGCAGCTTAGCTGGGTTGGGGACCCAGTACTTC.

The chain has TRBV29-1 and TRBJ2-2, with 9 bases that match TRBD2. After removal of 7 bases from V and 0 bases from J, the junction contained 9 bases not matched to a gene. The V gene's germline CDR1 is SQVTM and CDR2 ANQGSEA. CDR3 length equals 16 residues. The CDR3 nucleotides read TGCAGCGGCGGACTAGCGCGAATAGCGAACACCGGGGAGCTGTTTTTT. It translates to CSGGLARIANTGELFF.

The V gene is TRBV5-1, the J gene TRBJ2-3; possible D gene TRBD2, 6 bases. The CDR3 runs 14 residues. V was clipped by 4 bases and J by 0 bases, with 9 bases between them. Germline-derived CDR1 and CDR2 are SGHRS and YFSETQ. Written as DNA, the CDR3 is TGCGCCAGCAGCGCGGGACCCAGCACAGATACGCAGTATTTT. Its protein is CASSAGPSTDTQYF.

This clonotype was counted a few times. This rearrangement joins TRBV29-1 to TRBJ1-2, with D possibly TRBD1 on 5 matching bases. This CDR3 is built from 14 residues. CDR1 is SQVTM and CDR2 is ANQGSEA in the germline V gene. With 4 bases removed from V and 6 bases from J, the gap between germline ends came to 18 bases. Here the CDR3 DNA reads TGCAGCGTTGGGTTCCCTCAGGGAAAGGATGGCTACACCTTC. Its protein is CSVGFPQGKDGYTF.

This clonotype turned up a few times. The rearrangement joins TRBV29-1 to TRBJ2-3; D possibly corresponds to TRBD2 (6 bases). The CDR3 length is 13 residues. Germline loops: CDR1 SQVTM, CDR2 ANQGSEA. V shed 7 bases and J shed 6 bases, with 17 bases lying between them. CDR3 loop: CSGGTGVSDTQYF. As DNA, the CDR3 is TGCAGCGGCGGGACGGGGGTATCGGATACGCAGTATTTT.

This clonotype was counted at least ten times. This chain uses TRBV6-1 with TRBJ1-1; maybe TRBD1 (5 bases). V shed 5 bases and J shed 0 bases, with 19 bases lying between them. The CDR3 has 17 residues. Germline V gene lookup returns CDR1 MNHNS and CDR2 SASEGT. The CDR3 loop is CASSPFQGVQMNTEAFF. CDR3 in DNA: TGTGCCAGCAGTCCTTTTCAGGGTGTTCAAATGAACACTGAAGCTTTCTTT.

The chain employs TRBV19 and TRBJ1-3; D is perhaps TRBD1 (6 bases). Germline V CDR1 and CDR2: LNHDA, SQIVND (reference sequence). The CDR3 totals 16 residues. Trimming stripped 9 bases from V and 0 bases from J, with 18 bases between. CDR3 in DNA: TGTGCCAGCCTTAACAGGGCCCGTAGCTCTGGAAACACCATATATTTT. As protein: CASLNRARSSGNTIYF.